Sequencing of this T cell receptor beta chain was carried out in a study of CD8+ T cells in alopecia areata. Germline CDR1 is MNHEY and CDR2 is SMNVEV (reference sequence). Trimming took 5 bases from V and 4 from J, leaving 9 bases between them. The CDR3 extends over 12 amino acids. Once RNA had been extracted, it was reverse transcribed into cDNA to act as the sequencing template. Method: immunoSEQ multiplex PCR; TCRdb's copy keeps in-frame clones and lacks some. The sample includes approximately 180,000 clones, under 80% of them seen just once. Treatment described: oral pan-JAK inhibitor, 5-10 mg twice daily. Obtained from alopecia areata patients were lesional scalp punch biopsies along with peripheral blood. Cell sorting on a FACSAria was used to separate CD4+ and CD8+ T cells from the PBMCs.

The source was CD4+ T cells sorted from blood, collected around week 50, from a patient treated with tofacitinib. The V and J genes are TRBV27 and TRBJ2-7; possible D gene TRBD1, 5 bases. The receptor's source is a human donor with alopecia areata. CDR3 sequence: CASSPPGYEQYF. The CDR3 DNA reads as TGTGCCAGCAGTCCCCCAGGGTACGAGCAGTACTTC.